This T cell receptor beta chain stems from a study of CD4+ T cells in melanoma. The protocol was immunoSEQ multiplex PCR, while the TCRdb copy is restricted to in-frame clones and leaves out a portion. The sample includes 20,000 or so clones, around four fifths of them seen just once. Looked up from germline, CDR1 is SEHNR and CDR2 is FQNEAQ (reference sequence). V lost 5 bases, J lost 2 bases, and 19 bases lay in between. The CDR3 has 16 residues. The receptor comes from a human donor with melanoma. The rearrangement links TRBV7-9 to TRBJ2-7, with D maybe TRBD1 (6 bases). The CDR3 spells CASSLVIGTPTYEQYF. CDR3 coding DNA: TGTGCCAGCAGCCTCGTAATCGGGACACCGACCTACGAGCAGTACTTC.